This T cell receptor beta chain is drawn from a study of identical twins. Trimming removed 6 bases from V and 1 base from J, with 13 bases in between. The length of the CDR3 is 15 residues. MiXCR was run by TCRdb on the 5' RACE reads, yielding one entry per CDR3 protein. The sample consists of hundreds of thousands of distinct CDR3 sequences, approximately 22% of them appearing once. This sample was shared with a second study, whose subject was T cells expressing NK-cell markers. That report adds: Dominance of the CD3+CD56-NKG2C+ fraction by these clonotypes also held in four donors.

The sequence came from a young woman in good health. The sample taken for sequencing was PBMCs. The chain links TRBV12-3 or TRBV12-4 to TRBJ2-1; tentatively, D is TRBD1 or TRBD2 (5 bases each). CDR3 amino acids: CASRLRDHSYNEQFF. In DNA form, the CDR3 reads TGTGCCAGCAGACTCAGGGACCATTCCTACAATGAGCAGTTCTTC.